The 11 T cell receptor beta chains below come from one sample, sequenced in a study of T cell responses to AZD1222 COVID-19 vaccine. The assay was immunoSEQ multiplex PCR, and TCRdb's table has in-frame clones only and misses some. Of 90,000 to 130,000 clones listed, about nine tenths were seen once; the top ten hold about 7.8%. Sample: peripheral blood, taken on day 0 of AZD1222 vaccination. All receptors come from an adult in good health.

This sequence joins TRBV5-5 and TRBJ1-1; tentatively, D is TRBD1 (6 bases). From germline, CDR1 is SGHKS and CDR2 YYEKEE (reference sequence). With 0 bases removed from V and 4 bases from J, the gap between germline ends came to 10 bases. The CDR3 is 14 residues long. The CDR3 reads CASSLAGEGTEAFF. The CDR3 DNA reads TGTGCCAGCAGCTTGGCAGGGGAGGGCACTGAAGCTTTCTTT.

The J gene is TRBJ1-1, the V gene TRBV7-2; D is possibly TRBD1 (5 bases). The CDR3 length is 17 residues. CDR1 and CDR2 (germline): SGHTA, FQGNSA. Trimming took off 5 bases at V and 0 bases at J, with 19 bases between the two ends. The CDR3: CASSPRRVQGMNTEAFF. CDR3 sequence (DNA): TGTGCCAGCAGCCCCCGGCGGGTTCAGGGAATGAACACTGAAGCTTTCTTT.

CDR3 protein: CASSEWGYSGNTIYF. DNA of the CDR3: TGCGCCAGCAGTGAATGGGGATACTCTGGAAACACCATATATTTT. V is TRBV10-2 and J is TRBJ1-3; unclear D gene. The V end was cut by 3 bases, the J end by 0 bases, with 9 bases between. Germline assignment: CDR1 WSHSY and CDR2 SAAADI. The CDR3 is made up of 15 amino acids.

The chain combines TRBV5-5 with TRBJ1-1; no reliable D call. CDR3 size: 16 residues. V was cut by 0 bases and J by 1 base, with 13 bases left in between. The germline V gene encodes CDR1 SGHKS and CDR2 YYEKEE (reference sequence). The CDR3 sequence is CASSLETVRRNTEAFF. For the CDR3, the DNA is TGTGCCAGCAGCTTGGAGACGGTTCGGAGGAACACTGAAGCTTTCTTT.

The chain combines TRBV7-8 with TRBJ1-5, with D maybe TRBD1 (5 bases). V was clipped by 5 bases and J by 4 bases, with 12 bases between them. Germline assignment: CDR1 SGHVS and CDR2 FQNEAQ. The length of the CDR3 is 14 residues. The DNA for the CDR3 is TGTGCCAGCAGCCTGGGACGGGTAAATCAGCCCCAGCATTTT. Translating gives CASSLGRVNQPQHF.

The rearrangement joins TRBV7-2 to TRBJ2-7; D is tentatively TRBD1 or TRBD2 (5 bases each). This CDR3 spans 15 amino acids. Germline assignment: CDR1 SGHTA and CDR2 FQGNSA. The ends were cut back, 5 bases at V and 2 bases at J, with 16 bases in the middle. In DNA, the CDR3 is TGTGCCAGCAGCCCACAACGGGGCAGGGCCTACGAGCAGTACTTC. This codes for CASSPQRGRAYEQYF.

CDR3 sequence reads: CARRQNTEAFF. The CDR3 bases are TGTGCCCGTAGGCAGAACACTGAAGCTTTCTTT. The chain is built from TRBV30 and TRBJ1-1, with D unclear. CDR1 GTSNPN and CDR2 SVGIG come from the germline V gene (reference sequence). The V gene lost 8 bases and the J gene lost 1 base, with 8 bases spanning the gap. The CDR3 spans 11 residues.

The rearrangement links TRBV28 to TRBJ1-5; a weak D match, TRBD1 (6 bases). The CDR3 has 14 amino acids. CDR1 MDHEN and CDR2 SYDVKM come from the germline V gene. V was clipped by 7 bases and J by 7 bases, with 17 bases between them. CDR3: CASTSGGGWQPQHF. As DNA, the CDR3 is TGTGCCAGCACCTCCGGCGGGGGCTGGCAGCCCCAGCATTTT. Full variable domain (remainder filled in from reference TRBV28 and TRBJ1-5): DVKVTQSSRYLVKRTGEKVFLECVQDMDHENMFWYRQDPGLGLRLIYFSYDVKMKEKGDIPEGYSVSREKKERFSLILESASTNQTSMYLCASTSGGGWQPQHFGDGTRLSIL.

The V gene is TRBV28, the J gene TRBJ2-3; D unresolved. The CDR3 is 13 amino acids. Trimming pared 3 bases from V and 1 base from J, leaving 5 bases between. The V gene's germline CDR1 is MDHEN and CDR2 SYDVKM. CDR3 sequence reads: CASSLYGTDTQYF. In DNA form, the CDR3 reads TGTGCCAGCAGTTTGTACGGCACAGATACGCAGTATTTT.

This chain joins TRBV10-3 and TRBJ1-6, with TRBD1 matching over 10 bases. With V trimmed by 10 bases and J by 6 bases, 9 bases remained unmatched. This CDR3 contains 15 residues. Germline V CDR1 and CDR2: ENHRY, SYGVKD. CDR3 sequence reads: CATLRDRGINSPLHF. CDR3 nucleotide sequence: TGTGCCACGCTCCGGGACAGGGGAATTAATTCACCCCTCCACTTT.

The chain carries TRBV28 and TRBJ2-7, with 9 bases fitting TRBD2. Germline lookup yields CDR1 MDHEN and CDR2 SYDVKM. The CDR3 spans 14 residues. Losses at the gene ends were 4 bases for V and 1 base for J; bases not matched to a gene: 2. The CDR3 nucleotides read TGTGCCAGCAGTTCGAGCGGGGGGTCCTACGAGCAGTACTTC. Translation: CASSSSGGSYEQYF.